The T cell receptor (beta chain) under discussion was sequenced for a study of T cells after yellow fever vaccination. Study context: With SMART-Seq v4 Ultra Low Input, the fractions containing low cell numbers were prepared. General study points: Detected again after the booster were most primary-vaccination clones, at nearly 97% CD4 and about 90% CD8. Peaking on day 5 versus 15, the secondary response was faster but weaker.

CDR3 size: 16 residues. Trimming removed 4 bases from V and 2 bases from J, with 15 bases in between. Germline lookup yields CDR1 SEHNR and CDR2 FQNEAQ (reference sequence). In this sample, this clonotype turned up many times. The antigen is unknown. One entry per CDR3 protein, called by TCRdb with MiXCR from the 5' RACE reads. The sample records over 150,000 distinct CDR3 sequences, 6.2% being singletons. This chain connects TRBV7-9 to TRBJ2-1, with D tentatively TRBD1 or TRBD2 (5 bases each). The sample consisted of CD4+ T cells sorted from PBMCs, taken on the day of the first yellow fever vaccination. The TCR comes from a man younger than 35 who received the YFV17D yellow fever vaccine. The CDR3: CASSSGTHGAYNEQFF. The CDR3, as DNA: TGTGCCAGCAGCTCCGGGACCCACGGAGCCTACAATGAGCAGTTCTTC. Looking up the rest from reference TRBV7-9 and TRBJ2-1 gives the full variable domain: DTGVSQNPRHKITKRGQNVTFRCDPISEHNRLYWYRQTLGQGPEFLTYFQNEAQLEKSRLLSDRFSAERPKGSFSTLEIQRTEQGDSAMYLCASSSGTHGAYNEQFFGPGTRLTVL.